Listed below are T cell receptor beta chains from one sample, sequenced in a study of T cells in localized non-small cell lung cancer. Some clones are missing from TCRdb's copy, which holds only in-frame ones; the method was immunoSEQ multiplex PCR. The sample has tens of thousands of clones, about four fifths seen once. This specimen was peripheral blood, taken before any cancer treatment. The receptors stem from a female donor over 55 with stage I lung adenocarcinoma. The CDR3 runs from the conserved cysteine through the conserved F or W. A D gene is named only where the DNA matches it firmly. Clone sizes are given selectively: once, few, many, or a class where the clone is expanded.

v_call: TRBV7-9; d_call: NA; j_call: TRBJ2-3; cdr3_length: 15; clone_size: NA; cdr3_nt: TGTGCCAGCAGCTTCCGACTCCTTTCCACAGATACGCAGTATTTT; cdr3_aa: CASSFRLLSTDTQYF
v_call: TRBV10-2; d_call: TRBD1; j_call: TRBJ1-1; cdr3_length: 15; clone_size: few; cdr3_nt: TGCGCCAGCAGGGCCATACAGGGGATCAACACTGAAGCTTTCTTT; cdr3_aa: CASRAIQGINTEAFF
v_call: TRBV6-5; d_call: NA; j_call: TRBJ2-1; cdr3_length: 13; clone_size: NA; cdr3_nt: TGTGCCAGCAGTTATGGACGCTTGAATGAGCAGTTCTTC; cdr3_aa: CASSYGRLNEQFF
v_call: TRBV5-1; d_call: TRBD1; j_call: TRBJ1-1; cdr3_length: 16; clone_size: NA; cdr3_nt: TGCGCCAGCAGCTGGATGACAGGGTGGAGGGGCACTGAAGCTTTCTTT; cdr3_aa: CASSWMTGWRGTEAFF
v_call: TRBV7-2; d_call: TRBD1; j_call: TRBJ1-5; cdr3_length: 14; clone_size: NA; cdr3_nt: TGTGCCAGCAGCCTACAGGGGGACGGGCAGCCCCAGCATTTT; cdr3_aa: CASSLQGDGQPQHF
v_call: TRBV7-8; d_call: NA; j_call: TRBJ1-1; cdr3_length: 14; clone_size: NA; cdr3_nt: TGTGCCAGCAGTAATACAGGGTTGAACACTGAAGCTTTCTTT; cdr3_aa: CASSNTGLNTEAFF
v_call: TRBV5-1; d_call: NA; j_call: TRBJ1-3; cdr3_length: 15; clone_size: few; cdr3_nt: TGCGCCAGCAGCTTGGGGCAGAGCTCTGGAAACACCATATATTTT; cdr3_aa: CASSLGQSSGNTIYF
v_call: TRBV18; d_call: NA; j_call: TRBJ1-2; cdr3_length: 14; clone_size: NA; cdr3_nt: TGTGCCAGCTCACCACCCTGGGCGAGGTCTGGCTACACCTTC; cdr3_aa: CASSPPWARSGYTF
v_call: TRBV20-1; d_call: NA; j_call: TRBJ1-1; cdr3_length: 11; clone_size: NA; cdr3_nt: TGCAGTGCTAGCGGGGGGGGTGAAGCTTTCTTT; cdr3_aa: CSASGGGEAFF
v_call: TRBV21-1; d_call: NA; j_call: TRBJ1-5; cdr3_length: 16; clone_size: NA; cdr3_nt: TGTGCCAGCAGCAGCATGCCGCAGGGATCCAATCAGCCCCAGCATTTT; cdr3_aa: CASSSMPQGSNQPQHF
v_call: TRBV30; d_call: TRBD1; j_call: TRBJ2-4; cdr3_length: 18; clone_size: NA; cdr3_nt: TGTGCCTGGAGTCCGACAGGGGGCGCAATCGGGACCAAAAACATTCAGTACTTC; cdr3_aa: CAWSPTGGAIGTKNIQYF
v_call: TRBV30; d_call: NA; j_call: TRBJ1-1; cdr3_length: 14; clone_size: few; cdr3_nt: TGTGCCTGGAGTCTACCGGGCCCGAACACTGAAGCTTTCTTT; cdr3_aa: CAWSLPGPNTEAFF
v_call: TRBV7-6; d_call: TRBD1; j_call: TRBJ2-3; cdr3_length: 15; clone_size: once; cdr3_nt: TGTGCCAGCAGCGGAAGACAGGGTGGTGGAGATACGCAGTATTTT; cdr3_aa: CASSGRQGGGDTQYF
v_call: TRBV6-1; d_call: TRBD2; j_call: TRBJ2-7; cdr3_length: 13; clone_size: NA; cdr3_nt: TGTGCCAGCAGTCTAGCGGGAGGGGGAGAGCAGTACTTC; cdr3_aa: CASSLAGGGEQYF
v_call: TRBV5-1; d_call: NA; j_call: TRBJ2-3; cdr3_length: 16; clone_size: NA; cdr3_nt: TGCGCCAGCAGCTTGGGATCGGGTACCAACACAGATACGCAGTATTTT; cdr3_aa: CASSLGSGTNTDTQYF
v_call: TRBV27; d_call: NA; j_call: TRBJ2-5; cdr3_length: 14; clone_size: NA; cdr3_nt: TGTGCCAGCAGTTTCCTACAGGGATTGGAGACCCAGTACTTC; cdr3_aa: CASSFLQGLETQYF
v_call: TRBV18; d_call: NA; j_call: TRBJ2-3; cdr3_length: 13; clone_size: few; cdr3_nt: TGTGCCAGCTCACAAACCGGCACAGATACGCAGTATTTT; cdr3_aa: CASSQTGTDTQYF
v_call: TRBV30; d_call: NA; j_call: TRBJ1-4; cdr3_length: 16; clone_size: NA; cdr3_nt: TGTGCCTGGACGGGACGGAAAAAGGGAACTAATGAAAAACTGTTTTTT; cdr3_aa: CAWTGRKKGTNEKLFF
v_call: TRBV29-1; d_call: NA; j_call: TRBJ1-1; cdr3_length: 13; clone_size: once; cdr3_nt: TGCAGCGGGTCGGGACACCTTAACACTGAAGCTTTCTTT; cdr3_aa: CSGSGHLNTEAFF
v_call: TRBV6-5; d_call: NA; j_call: TRBJ1-1; cdr3_length: 11; clone_size: NA; cdr3_nt: TGTGCCAGCAACCTCCACACTGAAGCTTTCTTT; cdr3_aa: CASNLHTEAFF